This TCR beta chain derives from a study of T-cell reconstitution after alpha-beta-depleted transplantation in children. Whole-study results and caveats: The study traced high day-60 TCRbeta diversity in some patients to surviving recipient T cells and thymic progenitors.

This clonotype was counted only a few times. No antigen is known for it. For TCRbeta, the library was prepared with unique molecular identifiers. MiXCR, applied by TCRdb to the PCR reads, yields one record per CDR3 protein. The repertoire holds hundreds of thousands of distinct CDR3 sequences, with around 15% as singletons. CDR1 and CDR2 from the germline V gene are SNHLY and FYNNEI. This CDR3 contains 15 residues. V was pared by 3 bases and J by 0 bases, with 9 bases between. The sample here was PBMCs, mostly from graft donor cells, taken 360 days after TCRalphabeta/CD19-depleted stem cell transplant. J is TRBJ1-5 and V is TRBV2; D not resolved. This sequence originates from a male patient between 2 and 15 years old who had a stem cell transplant for acute lymphoblastic leukemia, so the T cells may come from the graft donor. The CDR3 is CASSDDTYSNQPQHF. CDR3 coding DNA: TGTGCCAGCAGTGATGACACTTATAGCAATCAGCCCCAGCATTTT.